The 5 T cell receptor beta chains given below trace back to one sample, sequenced in a study of shared clonotypes between healthy human individuals. The protocol was immunoSEQ multiplex PCR, while the TCRdb copy is restricted to in-frame clones and leaves out a portion. The repertoire holds 950,000 to 1,100,000 clones, with roughly 74% as singletons. Input material: memory CD4+ T cells from PBMCs. The subset was: CD45RA-negative fraction. Source of these receptors: a man aged 18 to 30 in good health. Some clones in this sample may be carry-over from other donors' samples.

The CDR3 here is CASRAGLVGYTF. For the CDR3, the DNA is TGTGCCAGCAGAGCAGGGTTAGTAGGCTACACCTTC. The rearrangement uses TRBV27 and TRBJ1-2; maybe TRBD1 (5 bases). The germline gives CDR1 MNHEY, CDR2 SMNVEV (reference sequence). This CDR3 is 12 amino acids long. V was cut by 6 bases and J by 8 bases, with 13 bases left in between.

This rearrangement joins TRBV6-1 to TRBJ2-2; no firm D call. Deletions cut 7 bases from V and 1 base from J, with 4 bases between. CDR3 length: 12 residues. Germline assignment: CDR1 MNHNS and CDR2 SASEGT. CDR3 protein: CASKENTGELFF. The CDR3 DNA is TGTGCCAGCAAAGAGAACACCGGGGAGCTGTTTTTT.

This clone was seen only once. The J gene is TRBJ1-3, the V gene TRBV18; D is perhaps TRBD1 (5 bases). CDR1 and CDR2 from the germline V gene are KGHSH and LQKENI. V gave up 2 bases and J gave up 0 bases, with 8 bases separating them. There are 15 residues in the CDR3. The CDR3 loop is CASSPGADSGNTIYF. The CDR3 DNA follows: TGTGCCAGCTCACCAGGGGCAGACTCTGGAAACACCATATATTTT.

Concerning this clone itself: An end of the junction does not agree with germline; a read error may underlie this. The chain employs TRBV20-1 and TRBJ1-4; 8 bases are a match to TRBD1. Germline V gene sequence: CDR1 DFQATT, CDR2 SNEGSKA (reference sequence). CDR3 size: 9 residues. CDR3 sequence reads: CSAPHRGGF. As DNA, the CDR3 is TGCAGTGCTCCCCACAGGGGGGGTTTT.

The CDR3 sequence: CASSRVNPRGNTEAFF. The CDR3 coding sequence is TGTGCCAGCAGCCGTGTAAACCCCAGGGGGAACACTGAAGCTTTCTTT. The chain couples TRBV14 to TRBJ1-1, with a tentative D call TRBD1 (6 bases). V lost 4 bases, J lost 1 base, and 16 bases lay in between. In germline, CDR1 is SGHDN, CDR2 FVKESK. The CDR3 runs 16 residues.